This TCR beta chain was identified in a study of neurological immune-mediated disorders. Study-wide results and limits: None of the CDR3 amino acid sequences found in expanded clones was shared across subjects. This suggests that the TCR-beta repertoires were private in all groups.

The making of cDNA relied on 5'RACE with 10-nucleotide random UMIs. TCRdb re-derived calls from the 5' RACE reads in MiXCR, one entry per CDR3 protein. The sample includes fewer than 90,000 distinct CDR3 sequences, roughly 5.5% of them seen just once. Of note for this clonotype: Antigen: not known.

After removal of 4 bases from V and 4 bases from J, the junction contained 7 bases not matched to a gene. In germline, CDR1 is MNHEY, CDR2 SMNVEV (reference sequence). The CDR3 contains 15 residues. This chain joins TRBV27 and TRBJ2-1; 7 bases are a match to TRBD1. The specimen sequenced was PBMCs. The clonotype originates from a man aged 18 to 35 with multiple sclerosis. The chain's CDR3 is CASSSGTETYNEQFF. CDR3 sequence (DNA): TGTGCCAGCAGTTCGGGGACAGAGACTTACAATGAGCAGTTCTTC.